This T cell receptor beta chain was sequenced in a study of T-cell reconstitution after alpha-beta-depleted transplantation in children. Using unique molecular identifiers, the investigators prepared the TCRbeta library. MiXCR was run by TCRdb on the PCR reads, yielding one entry per CDR3 protein. The table shows fewer than 550,000 distinct CDR3 sequences, with around 16% occurring only once. Source: PBMCs, mostly from graft donor cells, taken 360 days after TCRalphabeta/CD19-depleted stem cell transplant. The receptor comes from a boy under three years old who had a stem cell transplant for Wiskott-Aldrich syndrome, so the T cells may come from the graft donor.

The CDR3 region is CASSLGHRAYNEQFF. The CDR3 nucleotides read TGTGCCAGCAGCTTAGGACACCGAGCTTACAATGAGCAGTTCTTC. The genes are TRBV7-2 and TRBJ2-1, with unresolved D. Per the germline V gene, CDR1 is SGHTA and CDR2 is FQGNSA. V was cut by 1 base and J by 4 bases, with 11 bases left in between. CDR3 size: 15 residues. Drawing the rest from reference TRBV7-2 and TRBJ2-1, the complete variable domain is GAGVSQSPSNKVTEKGKDVELRCDPISGHTALYWYRQSLGQGLEFLIYFQGNSAPDKSGLPSDRFSAERTGGSVSTLTIQRTQQEDSAVYLCASSLGHRAYNEQFFGPGTRLTVL.